Listed here are 27 T cell receptor beta chains from one sample, sequenced in a study of T-cell reconstitution after alpha-beta-depleted transplantation in children. Unique molecular identifiers were used in preparing the TCRbeta library. One entry per CDR3 protein results from TCRdb running MiXCR on the PCR reads. The data hold around 360,000 distinct CDR3 sequences, with about a tenth observed a single time. Here the sequenced sample was PBMCs from the stem cell graft donor, taken from the stem cell graft. The receptors were sampled from a human donor who donated a stem cell graft to a child with acute lymphoblastic leukemia.

This clonotype occurred many times. This chain connects TRBV4-1 to TRBJ1-1; maybe TRBD1 (5 bases). Germline values: CDR1 MGHRA, CDR2 YSYEKL. V lost 5 bases and J lost 4, with 14 bases in between. This CDR3 is 14 amino acids long. CDR3 in DNA: TGCGCCAGCAGCTTGACTTCAGGGAGCACTGAAGCTTTCTTT. This codes for CASSLTSGSTEAFF.

The chain uses TRBV6-2 or TRBV6-3 and TRBJ1-2; D not resolved. There are 15 residues in the CDR3. Per the germline V gene, CDR1 is MNHEY and CDR2 is SVGEGT. V was shortened by 5 bases and J by 10 bases, with 23 bases between the two germline ends. The CDR3 sequence is CASSNYRVSGGDYTF. The CDR3 DNA sequence: TGTGCCAGCAGTAATTACCGAGTGTCAGGAGGTGACTACACCTTC.

The rearrangement uses TRBV4-1 and TRBJ2-1; 8 nucleotides agree with TRBD2. The CDR3 length is 17 residues. Unmatched junction bases numbered 8, after V lost 1 base and J lost 3 bases. Per the germline V gene, CDR1 is MGHRA and CDR2 is YSYEKL. This chain's CDR3 is CASSQVVTAGGYNEQFF. The CDR3 coding sequence is TGCGCCAGCAGCCAAGTTGTCACGGCGGGGGGCTACAATGAGCAGTTCTTC.

This clonotype was found a few times. The CDR3 sequence: CAISESSFSNTGELFF. For the CDR3, the DNA is TGTGCCATCAGTGAGTCAAGCTTTTCGAACACCGGGGAGCTGTTTTTT. J is TRBJ2-2 and V is TRBV10-3; no definite D call. V lost 0 bases, J lost 0 bases, and 8 bases lay in between. Germline CDR1 ENHRY, CDR2 SYGVKD. The CDR3 consists of 16 residues.

This clonotype was seen repeatedly, ten times or more. The chain recombines TRBV5-1 with TRBJ2-5; a weak D match, TRBD2 (6 bases). CDR3 length: 15 amino acids. Germline V gives CDR1 SGHRS, CDR2 YFSETQ. The V end was cut by 5 bases, the J end by 0 bases, with 14 bases between. CDR3 amino acids: CASSLSGLYQETQYF. In DNA form, the CDR3 reads TGCGCCAGCAGTTTGAGCGGGTTGTACCAAGAGACCCAGTACTTC.

This clonotype was seen ten or more times. This chain connects TRBV7-9 to TRBJ2-7, with 9 bases identical to TRBD2. The ends lost 5 bases at V and 5 bases at J; junction bases unmatched: 13. This CDR3 comprises 16 residues. Germline CDR1 SEHNR, CDR2 FQNEAQ (reference sequence). The CDR3 DNA reads TGTGCCAGCAGCCCGCGGGGCGGGAGGGCCCCGAACGAGCAGTACTTC. Translation: CASSPRGGRAPNEQYF.

In this sample, this clonotype turned up many times. This chain uses TRBV5-1 with TRBJ1-2; D may be TRBD1 (6 bases). The germline V gene encodes CDR1 SGHRS and CDR2 YFSETQ. The CDR3 has 13 residues. V gave up 4 bases and J gave up 3 bases, with 10 bases separating them. CDR3 sequence (DNA): TGCGCCAGCAGCCAGGACAGAGACTATGGCTACACCTTC. Protein: CASSQDRDYGYTF. Full variable domain (outside the CDR3, taken from reference TRBV5-1 and TRBJ1-2): KAGVTQTPRYLIKTRGQQVTLSCSPISGHRSVSWYQQTPGQGLQFLFEYFSETQRNKGNFPGRFSGRQFSNSRSEMNVSTLELGDSALYLCASSQDRDYGYTFGSGTRLTVV.

The table lists this clonotype with many counts. This chain connects TRBV20-1 to TRBJ2-3; no clear D gene. The V end lost 3 bases, the J end lost 3 bases, and 4 bases lay between the germline ends. This CDR3 is built from 11 residues. Germline lookup yields CDR1 DFQATT and CDR2 SNEGSKA (reference sequence). The CDR3 here is CSASGTDTQYF. The CDR3 DNA sequence: TGCAGTGCTAGCGGGACAGATACGCAGTATTTT.

The V gene is TRBV5-1, the J gene TRBJ2-2, with TRBD1 matching 8 bases. Per the germline V gene, CDR1 is SGHRS and CDR2 is YFSETQ. The CDR3 length is 17 residues. Trimming cost V 4 bases and J 1 base; bases outside gene matches: 9. The CDR3 DNA sequence: TGCGCCAGCAGCCGCACCACGACAGGGGTGAACACCGGGGAGCTGTTTTTT. It specifies CASSRTTTGVNTGELFF.

V is TRBV20-1 and J is TRBJ1-4; maybe TRBD1 (6 bases). Trimming took off 3 bases at V and 7 bases at J, with 21 bases between the two ends. Germline V lookup: CDR1 DFQATT, CDR2 SNEGSKA (reference sequence). The CDR3 has 16 amino acids. The CDR3 sequence is CSASYQSDGGVEKLFF. The CDR3 DNA sequence: TGCAGTGCTAGCTACCAAAGTGACGGGGGCGTTGAAAAACTGTTTTTT.

This clonotype was found a few times. The genes are TRBV5-1 and TRBJ2-1, with 12 nucleotides matching TRBD2. CDR1 and CDR2 (germline): SGHRS, YFSETQ. V was pared by 4 bases and J by 7 bases, with 9 bases of the junction left unmatched. The CDR3 totals 16 residues. CDR3 in DNA: TGCGCCAGCAGCGACCGTTCCGGACTAGCGGGAAATGAGCAGTTCTTC. It specifies CASSDRSGLAGNEQFF.

This clonotype turned up a few times. The genes are TRBV27 and TRBJ2-2; D is unclear. Trimming stripped 4 bases from V and 0 bases from J, with 15 bases between. Germline-derived CDR1 and CDR2 are MNHEY and SMNVEV (reference sequence). CDR3 length: 17 residues. CDR3 nucleotide sequence: TGTGCCAGCAGTTGGAGTTCCCATTCTTCGAACACCGGGGAGCTGTTTTTT. It codes for CASSWSSHSSNTGELFF.

This clonotype appeared a few times. The V call is TRBV7-2, the J call TRBJ2-1; D gene ambiguous. V was cut by 6 bases and J by 8 bases, with 11 bases left in between. The CDR3 has 12 residues. Germline values: CDR1 SGHTA, CDR2 FQGNSA. In nucleotides, the CDR3 is TGTGCCAGCAGTTACGCCCCACATGAGCAGTTCTTC. Residues: CASSYAPHEQFF.

As to this clonotype: This may be a read error, as it is one base from a much larger clone. The chain recombines TRBV12-3 or TRBV12-4 with TRBJ2-3; D ambiguous. This CDR3 comprises 12 residues. V was shortened by 3 bases and J by 4 bases, with 5 bases between the two germline ends. In DNA form, the CDR3 reads TGTGCCAGCAGTTTTGTCCCAGATACGCAGTATTTT. Its translation is CASSFVPDTQYF.

This clonotype was counted many times. The CDR3 is CSAPDRDRVDTQYF. The CDR3 bases are TGCAGTGCTCCGGACCGGGACAGGGTGGATACGCAGTATTTT. J is TRBJ2-3 and V is TRBV20-1; 9 positions match TRBD1. This CDR3 contains 14 residues. The trim removed 5 bases at V and 6 bases at J, leaving 9 bases unmatched. The germline V gene has CDR1 DFQATT and CDR2 SNEGSKA (reference sequence).

This clonotype was seen a single time. One base away lies a much larger clone, so this may be a sequencing read error. The V call is TRBV2, the J call TRBJ2-1; possibly TRBD2 for D (5 bases). V lost 7 bases and J 16 bases, leaving 17 bases between the germline ends. The CDR3 consists of 11 residues. From germline, CDR1 is SNHLY and CDR2 FYNNEI. Here the CDR3 reads CASTARGPHFF. CDR3 coding DNA: TGTGCCAGCACGGCGCGAGGGCCTCATTTCTTC.

This clonotype occurred many times. The CDR3 loop reads CASSPGGGSTDTQYF. In DNA form, the CDR3 reads TGTGCCAGCAGCCCAGGGGGGGGGAGCACAGATACGCAGTATTTT. The chain combines TRBV7-8 with TRBJ2-3; perhaps D is TRBD1 or TRBD2 (7 bases each). The CDR3 covers 15 residues. V was cut by 5 bases and J by 0 bases, with 12 bases left in between. Looked up from germline, CDR1 is SGHVS and CDR2 is FQNEAQ. The whole variable domain, filled in from reference TRBV7-8 and TRBJ2-3, reads GAGVSQSPRYKVAKRGQDVALRCDPISGHVSLFWYQQALGQGPEFLTYFQNEAQLDKSGLPSDRFFAERPEGSVSTLKIQRTQQEDSAVYLCASSPGGGSTDTQYFGPGTRLTVL.

This chain uses TRBV4-3 with TRBJ2-3, with TRBD1 matching over 7 bases. Germline CDR1 LGHNA, CDR2 YSLEER. J gave up 4 bases and V 4 bases, and 5 bases lay outside the gene matches. The CDR3 is 14 residues long. The CDR3: CASSPGTEADTQYF. Written as DNA, the CDR3 is TGCGCCAGCAGCCCTGGGACAGAAGCAGATACGCAGTATTTT.

This clonotype was observed many times. This chain links TRBV7-9 with TRBJ2-4; no definite D call. Germline CDR1 SEHNR, CDR2 FQNEAQ (reference sequence). The CDR3 extends over 12 amino acids. Trimming took off 5 bases at V and 5 bases at J, with 7 bases between the two ends. For the CDR3, the DNA is TGTGCCAGCAGCCTTCAGGAAAACATTCAGTACTTC. This translates into CASSLQENIQYF. The full variable domain, completed using reference TRBV7-9 and TRBJ2-4, is DTGVSQNPRHKITKRGQNVTFRCDPISEHNRLYWYRQTLGQGPEFLTYFQNEAQLEKSRLLSDRFSAERPKGSFSTLEIQRTEQGDSAMYLCASSLQENIQYFGAGTRLSVL.

This chain connects TRBV20-1 to TRBJ2-2, with 12 bases aligning to TRBD2. Germline-derived CDR1 and CDR2 are DFQATT and SNEGSKA (reference sequence). The CDR3 consists of 15 residues. J was trimmed by 3 bases and V by 3 bases; bases with no gene match: 2. The chain's CDR3 is CSASPSGRDTGELFF. DNA of the CDR3: TGCAGTGCTAGCCCTAGCGGGAGGGACACCGGGGAGCTGTTTTTT.

This clonotype was seen a handful of times. The V and J genes are TRBV6-2 or TRBV6-3 and TRBJ2-7; 16 nucleotides agree with TRBD2. With 5 bases clipped from V and 3 bases from J, the junction kept 7 bases outside the gene matches. Germline lookup yields CDR1 MNHEY and CDR2 SVGEGT. The CDR3 runs to 17 residues. This CDR3 reads CASSDPGLAGGNYEQYF. DNA for the CDR3: TGTGCCAGCAGTGATCCGGGACTAGCGGGAGGGAACTACGAGCAGTACTTC.

This chain links TRBV5-4 with TRBJ2-2, with no clear D. Germline V gene sequence: CDR1 SGHNT, CDR2 YYREEE (reference sequence). This CDR3 has 16 residues. V gave up 2 bases and J gave up 6 bases, with 17 bases separating them. CDR3 sequence reads: CASSFDEPRLPGELFF. The CDR3 DNA sequence: TGTGCCAGCAGCTTCGATGAACCACGGCTCCCCGGGGAGCTGTTTTTT.

This sequence joins TRBV12-3 or TRBV12-4 and TRBJ1-5; 8 nucleotides match TRBD1. Trimming removed 2 bases from V and 5 bases from J; junction bases left unmatched: 11. The CDR3 loop spans 17 amino acids. The CDR3 loop is CASSLNLGTGQYQPQHF. In nucleotides, the CDR3 is TGTGCCAGCAGTTTAAACTTGGGGACAGGCCAGTATCAGCCCCAGCATTTT.

The V call is TRBV4-3, the J call TRBJ2-1; the match to TRBD1 covers 8 bases. Germline V gives CDR1 LGHNA, CDR2 YSLEER. The CDR3 has 14 residues. V lost 3 bases, J lost 5 bases, and 3 bases stayed unmatched. The CDR3, as DNA: TGCGCCAGCAGCCAGAGGACAGGGCACAATGAGCAGTTCTTC. It specifies CASSQRTGHNEQFF.

The chain carries TRBV30 and TRBJ1-5, with D unclear. The germline CDR1 and CDR2 sequences are GTSNPN and SVGIG (reference sequence). The V end was cut by 0 bases, the J end by 3 bases, with 9 bases between. The CDR3 consists of 14 residues. This chain's CDR3 is CAWSVGQLNQPQHF. The CDR3 bases are TGTGCCTGGAGTGTCGGTCAACTCAATCAGCCCCAGCATTTT. Full variable domain (outside the CDR3, taken from reference TRBV30 and TRBJ1-5): SQTIHQWPATLVQPVGSPLSLECTVEGTSNPNLYWYRQAAGRGLQLLFYSVGIGQISSEVPQNLSASRPQDRQFILSSKKLLLSDSGFYLCAWSVGQLNQPQHFGDGTRLSIL.

The chain links TRBV6-2 or TRBV6-3 to TRBJ2-5, with 8 bases that match TRBD1. Trimming at V came to 11 bases and at J to 4 bases, leaving 3 bases not matched to a gene. This CDR3 region has 11 residues. The germline V gene has CDR1 MNHEY and CDR2 SVGEGT. Here the CDR3 DNA reads TGTGCCGAGGGGACAGGAGAGACCCAGTACTTC. As protein: CAEGTGETQYF.

This chain connects TRBV12-3 or TRBV12-4 to TRBJ1-1; a possible D gene is TRBD1 (6 bases). V lost 2 bases, J lost 4 bases, and 14 bases lay in between. This CDR3 region has 15 residues. CDR3 sequence reads: CASSLSKGVVTEAFF. The CDR3 DNA is TGTGCCAGCAGTTTATCGAAGGGGGTGGTCACTGAAGCTTTCTTT.